Listed below are T cell receptor beta chains from one sample, sequenced in a study of blood T cell repertoires in COVID-19. This table comes from immunoSEQ multiplex PCR, and its TCRdb copy is limited to in-frame clones, with some not included. Among about 410,000 clones listed, under 90% were seen once. Source material: PBMCs or T cells enriched from blood (not recorded which). The origin of the receptors is a woman aged 25 to 45 who had recovered from COVID-19. Each CDR3 is given with its conserved first and last residue. The D gene is left open where the match is weak. Rows give clone size only sometimes, using once, few, many, or a class for an expanded clone.

j_call | d_call | v_call | clone_size | cdr3_nt | cdr3_aa
TRBJ1-5 | TRBD1 | TRBV18 | few | TGTGCCAGCTCACCATCCCAAAGACAGGGCATTGGGATTCAGCCCCAGCATTTT | CASSPSQRQGIGIQPQHF
TRBJ1-2 | NA | TRBV6-5 | NA | TGTGCCAGCAGGGCATCGGGGGGCTACACCTTC | CASRASGGYTF
TRBJ2-7 | TRBD2 | TRBV28 | NA | TGTGCCAGCACCCGGGGGGGAGGGCCCTACGAGCAGTACTTC | CASTRGGGPYEQYF
TRBJ2-3 | TRBD2 | TRBV3-1/TRBV3-2 | NA | TGTGCCAGCAGCCCCGAGACTAGCGGGGGACCAGATACGCAGTATTTT | CASSPETSGGPDTQYF
TRBJ2-2 | TRBD1 | TRBV7-2 | NA | TGTGCCAGCAGCTTAGAGGGGACAGCAAACACCGGGGAGCTGTTTTTT | CASSLEGTANTGELFF
TRBJ1-5 | NA | TRBV30 | NA | TGTGCCTGGAGTGCAGGGTGGAATCAGCCCCAGCATTTT | CAWSAGWNQPQHF
TRBJ2-1 | TRBD2 | TRBV19 | NA | TGTGCCAGTAGATCTGCTAGCGGGGGGGCTTCCTACAATGAGCAGTTCTTC | CASRSASGGASYNEQFF
TRBJ1-6 | NA | TRBV30 | NA | TGTGCCTGGAGTGTGGGCACCTATAATTCACCCCTCCACTTT | CAWSVGTYNSPLHF
TRBJ2-3 | TRBD2 | TRBV5-1 | NA | TGCGCCAGCAGCCCAAAAACAGAGATGCTAGCGGGAGCGACCTTTAGAACAGATACGCAGTATTTT | CASSPKTEMLAGATFRTDTQYF
TRBJ1-1 | TRBD1 | TRBV5-1 | NA | TGCGCCAGCAGCCCAACCTTAACAGGGGGGACTGAAGCTTTCTTT | CASSPTLTGGTEAFF
TRBJ2-3 | TRBD2 | TRBV6-1 | NA | TGTGCCAGCAGTGAAGGACTAGCGCCGTCGGATACGCAGTATTTT | CASSEGLAPSDTQYF
TRBJ2-7 | NA | TRBV6-6 | once | TGTGCCAGCAGTATGGGGGGTTCCTACGAGCAGTACTTC | CASSMGGSYEQYF
TRBJ2-3 | TRBD2 | TRBV7-2 | NA | TGTGCCAGCAGCTTGACTAGCGGAACAGATACGCAGTATTTT | CASSLTSGTDTQYF
TRBJ1-4 | NA | TRBV27 | NA | TGTGCCACCCCCGGGGCAGGGGCAAGTGAAAAACTGTTTTTT | CATPGAGASEKLFF
TRBJ1-1 | TRBD1 | TRBV11-2 | NA | TGTGCCAGCAGCCCCGGGACAGCTAACACTGAAGCTTTCTTT | CASSPGTANTEAFF
TRBJ1-1 | TRBD1 | TRBV12-3/TRBV12-4 | NA | TGTGCCAGCAGGAATTCAGGGGGCACTGAAGCTTTCTTT | CASRNSGGTEAFF
TRBJ2-7 | NA | TRBV7-2 | NA | TGTGCCAGCAGCTTCGCCTACGAGCAGTACTTC | CASSFAYEQYF
TRBJ1-3 | NA | TRBV12-5 | NA | TGTGCTAGTGGGGAACCGGGACAATCCATATATTTT | CASGEPGQSIYF
TRBJ1-2 | NA | TRBV28 | NA | TGTGCCAGCAGCAAGGCCGGGACTTTTAACTATGGCTACACCTTC | CASSKAGTFNYGYTF
TRBJ1-2 | NA | TRBV6-8 | NA | TGTGCCAGCAGTTACAAAGGTGGGGGCCGCAACCGCTATGGCTACACCTTC | CASSYKGGGRNRYGYTF
TRBJ2-7 | TRBD1 | TRBV4-1 | many | TGCGCCAGCAGCCACTCACAGGGGTTAATCCACGAGCAGTACTTC | CASSHSQGLIHEQYF
TRBJ1-2 | TRBD1 | TRBV3-1/TRBV3-2 | NA | TGTGCCAGCAGCCGCCTGGGACAGGGCATCCGGGGCTACACCTTC | CASSRLGQGIRGYTF
TRBJ1-2 | NA | TRBV13 | NA | TGTGCCAGCACTAGAAAGGTAACAGGGAGTGGCTACACCTTC | CASTRKVTGSGYTF
TRBJ2-3 | NA | TRBV11-3 | NA | TGTGCCAGCAGCCCCGAGGTTCATGGTACGCAGTATTTT | CASSPEVHGTQYF
TRBJ2-3 | TRBD2 | TRBV2 | NA | TGTGCCAGGCGAGCGGGAGGCCCAGGAGATACGCAGTATTTT | CARRAGGPGDTQYF
TRBJ1-1 | NA | TRBV14 | NA | TGTGCCAGCAGCCAACTACTGAACACTGAAGCTTTCTTT | CASSQLLNTEAFF
TRBJ2-3 | NA | TRBV2 | NA | TGTGCCAGCAGTGTCGAGGGCTTAAATTTGGGTACGCAGTATTTT | CASSVEGLNLGTQYF
TRBJ1-4 | NA | TRBV27 | NA | TGTGCCAGCAACGGAACCAGGAAGACAACTAATGAAAAACTGTTTTTT | CASNGTRKTTNEKLFF
TRBJ2-7 | TRBD1 | TRBV28 | NA | TGTGCCAGCAGTCCACCGACAGGGTACCTACACGAGCAGTACTTC | CASSPPTGYLHEQYF
TRBJ2-3 | TRBD2 | TRBV7-3 | NA | TGTGCCAGCAGCCCTGCGGGAGCGAGCACAGATACGCAGTATTTT | CASSPAGASTDTQYF
TRBJ2-1 | TRBD2 | TRBV28 | NA | TGTGCCACCTGTCTAGCGGGAACCTACAATGAGCAGTTCTTC | CATCLAGTYNEQFF
TRBJ2-2 | TRBD1 | TRBV7-8 | NA | TGTGCCAGCAGCTTACTCGGACAGGAGTTCACCGGGGAGCTGTTTTTT | CASSLLGQEFTGELFF
TRBJ1-3 | NA | TRBV6-4 | NA | TGTGCCAGCAGTGGCCCCGGCAGGCAGAGCTCTGGAAACACCATATATTTT | CASSGPGRQSSGNTIYF
TRBJ2-5 | TRBD1 | TRBV15 | NA | TGTGCCACCAGCGCCCAGGGGGACGTGGAGACCCAGTACTTC | CATSAQGDVETQYF
TRBJ1-6 | TRBD1 | TRBV30 | NA | TGTGCCTGGAGTCGACAGGGTTATTCACCCCTCCACTTT | CAWSRQGYSPLHF
TRBJ2-1 | TRBD2 | TRBV3-1/TRBV3-2 | NA | TGTGCCAGCAGCCAAGACTCTAGCGGGAGTGGCAATGAGCAGTTCTTC | CASSQDSSGSGNEQFF
TRBJ1-1 | NA | TRBV7-3 | NA | TGTGCCAGCAGCCTACAGGTGAACACTGAAGCTTTCTTT | CASSLQVNTEAFF
TRBJ2-7 | TRBD1 | TRBV28 | NA | TGTGCCAGCAGTCCCCCCCAGGGGGCGCCTTACGAGCAGTACTTC | CASSPPQGAPYEQYF
TRBJ2-2 | NA | TRBV21-1 | NA | TGTGCCAGCCTAGGGGGAGGGGGCGGGGAGCTGTTTTTT | CASLGGGGGELFF
TRBJ1-2 | TRBD1 | TRBV29-1 | NA | TGCAGCGTTGACAGGGGGCATGGCTACACCTTC | CSVDRGHGYTF
TRBJ1-6 | TRBD1 | TRBV2 | NA | TGTGCCAGCCTGCGTGGGACAGGGGGGTCCTATAATTCACCCCTCCACTTT | CASLRGTGGSYNSPLHF
TRBJ2-1 | TRBD2 | TRBV6-5 | NA | TGTGCCAGCCGCGGGAGCTCCTACAATGAGCAGTTCTTC | CASRGSSYNEQFF
TRBJ2-7 | NA | TRBV11-2 | NA | TGTGCCAGCAGCGTATCGCAGGCAATCAGCTACGAGCAGTACTTC | CASSVSQAISYEQYF
TRBJ2-3 | NA | TRBV24-1 | NA | TGTGCCACCAGTGACGGAGCTACAGATACGCAGTATTTT | CATSDGATDTQYF
TRBJ1-1 | TRBD1 | TRBV18 | NA | TGTGCCAGCTCACCAACAGGGGGTGAAGCTTTCTTT | CASSPTGGEAFF
TRBJ1-2 | NA | TRBV15 | NA | TGTGCCACCAGCAGACCCGGGACACAGGCTGGGGGCTACACCTTC | CATSRPGTQAGGYTF
TRBJ2-3 | NA | TRBV10-3 | NA | TGTGCCATCAGCGGACAGCCAGATACGCAGTATTTT | CAISGQPDTQYF
TRBJ2-1 | TRBD1 | TRBV5-1 | NA | TGCGCCAGCAGCTTGCAGGGGGCGGGTGAGCAGTTCTTC | CASSLQGAGEQFF
TRBJ2-3 | TRBD1 | TRBV7-6 | once | TGTGCCAGCAGCTACGGGGGACAGGGCACAGATACGCAGTATTTT | CASSYGGQGTDTQYF
TRBJ1-6 | NA | TRBV4-3 | NA | TGCGCCAGCAGCCAAGAGGCAAAGTTTAATTCACCCCTCCACTTT | CASSQEAKFNSPLHF
TRBJ2-2 | NA | TRBV6-5 | NA | TGTGCCAGCAGTTCCTATAAAACCGGGGAGCTGTTTTTT | CASSSYKTGELFF
TRBJ2-7 | TRBD1 | TRBV5-5 | NA | TGTGCCAGCAGCCAAGGGACAGCAATGACCTACGAGCAGTACTTC | CASSQGTAMTYEQYF
TRBJ2-5 | NA | TRBV19 | NA | TGTGCCAGTAGTATTGGGGGGAACCCGGAGACCCAGTACTTC | CASSIGGNPETQYF